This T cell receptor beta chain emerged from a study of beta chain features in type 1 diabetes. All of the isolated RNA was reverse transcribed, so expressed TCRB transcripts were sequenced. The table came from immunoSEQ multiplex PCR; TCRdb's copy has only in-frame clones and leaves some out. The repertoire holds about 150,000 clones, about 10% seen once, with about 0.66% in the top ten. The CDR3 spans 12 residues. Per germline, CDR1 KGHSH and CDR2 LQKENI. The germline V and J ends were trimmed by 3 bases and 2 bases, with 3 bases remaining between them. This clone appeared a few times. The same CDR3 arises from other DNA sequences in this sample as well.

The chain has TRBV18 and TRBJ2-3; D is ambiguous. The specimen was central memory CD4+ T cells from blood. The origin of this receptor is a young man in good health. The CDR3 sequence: CASSPYTDTQYF. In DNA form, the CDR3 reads TGTGCCAGCTCACCCTACACAGATACGCAGTATTTT.